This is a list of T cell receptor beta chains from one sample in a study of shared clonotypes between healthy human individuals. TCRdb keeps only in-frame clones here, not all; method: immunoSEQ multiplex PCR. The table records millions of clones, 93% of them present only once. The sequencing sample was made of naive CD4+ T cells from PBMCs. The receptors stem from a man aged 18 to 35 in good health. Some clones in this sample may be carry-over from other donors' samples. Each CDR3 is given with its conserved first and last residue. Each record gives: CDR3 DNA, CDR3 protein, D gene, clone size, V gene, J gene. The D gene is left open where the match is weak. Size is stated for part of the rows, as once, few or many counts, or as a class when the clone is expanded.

TGCGCCAGCAGCTCTAACGAATATACGAACACCGGGGAGCTGTTTTTT	CASSSNEYTNTGELFF	NA	NA	TRBV5-1	TRBJ2-2
TGCGCCAGCAGCCAAGGACTAGCGGGAATCTACGAGCAGTACTTC	CASSQGLAGIYEQYF	TRBD2	NA	TRBV4-1	TRBJ2-7
TGTGCCTGGAGTGTCCAATCGGGGGGCTATGGCTACACCTTC	CAWSVQSGGYGYTF	NA	NA	TRBV30	TRBJ1-2
TGTGCCAGCACCGCGGGGTGGCAGTTCTTC	CASTAGWQFF	NA	NA	TRBV7-9	TRBJ2-1
TGTGCCAGCAGCCTCGCTTGGAGGAGAGATACGCAGTATTTT	CASSLAWRRDTQYF	NA	NA	TRBV7-2	TRBJ2-3
TGTGCCAGCAGCTCGGGGGGTCGTGAGCAGTTCTTC	CASSSGGREQFF	TRBD2	NA	TRBV11-2	TRBJ2-1
TGTGCCAGCAGCTCGGTGGACAGGCAAGAGACCCAGTACTTC	CASSSVDRQETQYF	TRBD1	NA	TRBV5-4	TRBJ2-5
TGCGCCAGCAGCAGGGAATGGGCTAGCGGGGCAGAGACCCAGTACTTC	CASSREWASGAETQYF	TRBD2	NA	TRBV4-3	TRBJ2-5
TGCGCCAGCAGCCAAGTGGGCTCAGATACGCAGTATTTT	CASSQVGSDTQYF	NA	once	TRBV4-1	TRBJ2-3
TGTGCCAGCAGCACCAGGGGGGGGGAGACCCAGTACTTC	CASSTRGGETQYF	NA	NA	TRBV5-4	TRBJ2-5
TGTGCCAGCTCGCCGATCAATGAGCAGTTCTTC	CASSPINEQFF	NA	NA	TRBV18	TRBJ2-1
TGTGCCAGCAGTTACTCGATAACAGGGGGGGGCTACGAGCAGTACTTC	CASSYSITGGGYEQYF	NA	NA	TRBV6-5	TRBJ2-7
TGTGCCAGCAGCCAAGGGACCGGGACGCTGGAGCAGTACTTC	CASSQGTGTLEQYF	NA	NA	TRBV4-2	TRBJ2-7
TGCAGCGTTGAAGGGAGGACACCAGAAGCTTTCTTT	CSVEGRTPEAFF	NA	NA	TRBV29-1	TRBJ1-1
TGTGCCAGCAGCCCCCCTAGCGGGAGCGGTGGGGCCAACGTCCTGACTTTC	CASSPPSGSGGANVLTF	TRBD2	NA	TRBV7-2	TRBJ2-6
TGTGCCAGCAGCTTAGGACAGGGAAGTAATGAAAAACTGTTTTTT	CASSLGQGSNEKLFF	TRBD1	NA	TRBV7-9	TRBJ1-4
TGCGCCAGCAGGGAAAAGTGCTACGAGCAGTACTTC	CASREKCYEQYF	NA	once	TRBV10-1	TRBJ2-7
TGTGCCAGCAGCTTCGGACAGTCAGGAAACACCATATATTTT	CASSFGQSGNTIYF	NA	NA	TRBV7-2	TRBJ1-3
TGCGCCAGCAGGACAGGGGTGAACACTGAAGCTTTCTTT	CASRTGVNTEAFF	TRBD1	few	TRBV5-1	TRBJ1-1
TGTGCCAGCAGTTACCTAGGGTTAGGGAATGAAAAACTGTTTTTT	CASSYLGLGNEKLFF	NA	NA	TRBV6-6	TRBJ1-4
TGCGCCAGCGGACTAGCGTCGAACACCGGGGAGCTGTTTTTT	CASGLASNTGELFF	TRBD2	NA	TRBV4-1	TRBJ2-2
TGTGCCAGCAGCGTAGAGGGCAGGCTCTATGGCTACACCTTC	CASSVEGRLYGYTF	NA	NA	TRBV9	TRBJ1-2
TGTGCCAGCAGTTCCGCCGGGACTGACTCCTACGAGCAGTACTTC	CASSSAGTDSYEQYF	NA	NA	TRBV28	TRBJ2-7
TGCAGCGCCAAAGGCGGGACTAGCGGGAGTACTGGGGAGACCCAGTACTTC	CSAKGGTSGSTGETQYF	TRBD2	NA	TRBV29-1	TRBJ2-5
TGCGCCAGCAGCTTGGGACTAGTGGGGCCCTACAATGAGCAGTTCTTC	CASSLGLVGPYNEQFF	NA	NA	TRBV5-1	TRBJ2-1
TGTGCCAGCAGTGACTCGAGGGACAGGGAGGCGAGTAGAGCCAAAAACATTCAGTACTTC	CASSDSRDREASRAKNIQYF	TRBD1	NA	TRBV6-4	TRBJ2-4
TGTGCCAGCAGCCGGACAGGGCCCCAGCCCCAGCATTTT	CASSRTGPQPQHF	TRBD1	NA	TRBV28	TRBJ1-5
TGCGCCAGCAGCCAAGAATGGGCCGGGGAGCTGTTTTTT	CASSQEWAGELFF	NA	NA	TRBV4-1	TRBJ2-2
TGCGCCAGCAGCCAAGGGAGGTCCCGGGGCGTGAACACTGAAGCTTTCTTT	CASSQGRSRGVNTEAFF	NA	NA	TRBV4-1	TRBJ1-1
TGCGCCAGCAGCTTAACAGGGGGTAGCTCCTACAATGAGCAGTTCTTC	CASSLTGGSSYNEQFF	TRBD1	NA	TRBV5-1	TRBJ2-1
TGTGCCAGCACCCCCGCAGGGGAGAGCTCCTACGAGCAGTACTTC	CASTPAGESSYEQYF	NA	NA	TRBV28	TRBJ2-7
TGTGCCAGCAGCTCCCAATTGAACACTGAAGCTTTCTTT	CASSSQLNTEAFF	NA	NA	TRBV7-2	TRBJ1-1
TGCGCCAGCAGCCCAACTAGCGGGAGAAACAATGAGCAGTTCTTC	CASSPTSGRNNEQFF	TRBD2	NA	TRBV5-1	TRBJ2-1
TGTGCCACCAGCAGAAGCCGGATACGTACTTTCTTT	CATSRSRIRTFF	NA	NA	TRBV15	TRBJ1-1
TGTGCCAGCAGCGTAGGCGTTGCCTACGAGCAGTACTTC	CASSVGVAYEQYF	NA	NA	TRBV9	TRBJ2-7
TGTGCCAGTAGTATCTTTTTCGATGAGCAGTTCTTC	CASSIFFDEQFF	NA	once	TRBV19	TRBJ2-1
TGTGCCAGCAGTGGTTACAGGGGCTTTTCCTACGAGCAGTACTTC	CASSGYRGFSYEQYF	TRBD1	NA	TRBV6-1	TRBJ2-7
TGTGCCAGCAGCTTAGTATCGTCCTCTGGAAACACCATATATTTT	CASSLVSSSGNTIYF	NA	NA	TRBV7-9	TRBJ1-3
TGTGCCAGCAGCACTACGGGTGGAGGCTACACCTTC	CASSTTGGGYTF	NA	NA	TRBV6-6	TRBJ1-2
TGTGCCAGCAGCTTAGATCGGGCCTACGAGCAGTACTTC	CASSLDRAYEQYF	NA	NA	TRBV7-2	TRBJ2-7
TGTGCCAGCAGTGCCGGGACAGCCTCCTACGAGCAGTACTTC	CASSAGTASYEQYF	TRBD1	NA	TRBV6-5	TRBJ2-7
TGTGCCAGCAGCCAGGTGCGCACAGATACGCAGTATTTT	CASSQVRTDTQYF	NA	NA	TRBV14	TRBJ2-3
TGTGCCAGCAGCTTTTTCCGCAGGGACTCCTACAATGAGCAGTTCTTC	CASSFFRRDSYNEQFF	NA	NA	TRBV7-3	TRBJ2-1
TGTGCCAGCAGTAGTCGGACGGACTCCTACGAGCAGTACTTC	CASSSRTDSYEQYF	NA	NA	TRBV6-1	TRBJ2-7
TGTGCCAGCAGTCCAGACTATGGCTACACCTTC	CASSPDYGYTF	NA	NA	TRBV6-6	TRBJ1-2
TGTGCCTGGAGTGTAGGGGTTATCTATGGCTACACCTTC	CAWSVGVIYGYTF	NA	NA	TRBV30	TRBJ1-2
TGTGCCAGCAGCGCACAGGGGCCAAGAGGAAACACCATATATTTT	CASSAQGPRGNTIYF	TRBD1	NA	TRBV5-4	TRBJ1-3
TGTGCCAGCAGCCCCAACGGAAGGTCCCGAAACGGGGAGCTGTTTTTT	CASSPNGRSRNGELFF	NA	NA	TRBV4-2	TRBJ2-2
TGTGCCAGCAGCGTTTATTCCACCTCTGGAAACACCATATATTTT	CASSVYSTSGNTIYF	NA	NA	TRBV9	TRBJ1-3
TGTGCCAGTTCCGGGACAGTCAGCACAGATACGCAGTATTTT	CASSGTVSTDTQYF	TRBD1	NA	TRBV5-6	TRBJ2-3
TGTGCCAGCAGTTACTCTAAGGGAATGGTCAAAAACATTCAGTACTTC	CASSYSKGMVKNIQYF	NA	NA	TRBV6-7	TRBJ2-4
TGCGCCAGCAGCTTGCAGACAGGGATCACCTATGGCTACACCTTC	CASSLQTGITYGYTF	TRBD1	NA	TRBV5-1	TRBJ1-2